The subject of this entry is one T cell receptor (beta chain). Antigen unknown. Trimming at V came to 6 bases and at J to 8 bases, leaving 7 bases not matched to a gene. This CDR3 comprises 13 residues. The germline gives CDR1 SQVTM, CDR2 ANQGSEA. The source of the sample is a study of human T cells and chemical hapten exposure. Specified time point: patch test 3, about 24 weeks after DPC sensitization. Treatment here: therapeutic diphenylcyclopropenone sensitization with weekly scalp DPC. Study-wide results and limits: TCRs whose frequency exceeded 1 in 1000 remained the same following DPC sensitization. Controls formed significantly fewer large CDR3 similarity clusters than expanded TCRs did.

Original analysis: The median was about 96,000 TCRs per sample, ranging roughly 23,224 to 750,000. TCRdb reprocessed the RACE reads via MiXCR and lists one record per CDR3 protein. In this record, the V and J calls reflect TCRdb's handling and not the investigators' own analysis. This repertoire shows 150,000 to 200,000 distinct CDR3 sequences, about 25% found once; its top ten account for 2% to 2.5%. This chain uses TRBV29-1 with TRBJ1-2; 12 bases align to TRBD1. The TCR comes from a woman aged 40 to 50 with alopecia areata. Some clones in this sample may be carry-over from other donors' samples. This specimen consisted of whole blood, obtained in connection with sensitization to the hapten diphenylcyclopropenone (DPC). CDR3 residues: CSVWGQGAQGYTF. The CDR3 DNA follows: TGCAGCGTGTGGGGACAGGGGGCGCAAGGCTACACCTTC.